Each of the 13 T cell receptor beta chains below was sequenced from the same sample in a study of beta chain features in type 1 diabetes (dated by TCRdb to the late 2010s). Here is what the overall study found, with its caveats: A moderate but significant shortening of TCRB CDR3 length was observed in type 1 diabetes patients in all four CD4+ subsets.

The library was produced with the immunoSEQ multiplex PCR assay. The entire isolated RNA was reverse transcribed using the High Capacity cDNA Reverse Transcription Kit, and thus expressed TCRB transcripts were sequenced. Sourced from immuneACCESS, this table was stored by TCRdb with only in-frame sequences that have V and J called. A share of the clones is absent; for the studies checked, an unresolved V gene accounts for under half, and the remainder has no known explanation. This sample lists about 640,000 clones; 9.5% to 15% were detected once. The ten largest clones capture roughly 0.11% of the sample. Antigen specificity for these receptors is unknown. The source material was naive CD4+ T cells from blood. Explained via the paper, the cell subset or site label denotes: true naive CD4+ T cells. The receptors shown here come from a man younger than 40 with type 1 diabetes.

In its sample, this clone was seen a few times. V usage is TRBV2 and J usage is TRBJ1-2; D remains unclear. The length of the CDR3 is 13 residues. V shed 0 bases and J shed 8 bases, with 10 bases lying between them. Germline V CDR1 and CDR2: SNHLY, FYNNEI. The CDR3 spells CASSEAQDWGYTF. As DNA, the CDR3 is TGTGCCAGCAGTGAAGCGCAGGATTGGGGCTACACCTTC.

This chain uses TRBV19 with TRBJ2-3; 7 bases agree with TRBD1. The CDR3 is made up of 16 amino acids. Germline CDR1 LNHDA, CDR2 SQIVND (reference sequence). CDR3 amino acids: CATRLPGGPHTDTQYF. The CDR3 DNA sequence: TGTGCTACGAGACTTCCAGGGGGACCCCACACAGATACGCAGTATTTT. Variable domain in full (rest from reference TRBV19 and TRBJ2-3): DGGITQSPKYLFRKEGQNVTLSCEQNLNHDAMYWYRQDPGQGLRLIYYSQIVNDFQKGDIAEGYSVSREKKESFPLTVTSAQKNPTAFYLCATRLPGGPHTDTQYFGPGTRLTVL.

In this sample, this clone turned up a few times. In the same sample, other DNA sequences code for this CDR3. The chain has TRBV11-3 and TRBJ2-1; D not resolved. The CDR3 runs 12 residues. Germline V CDR1 and CDR2: SGHNT, YENEEA. V lost 1 base to trimming and J lost 7 bases, with 5 bases between them. The CDR3 DNA reads as TGTGCCAGCAGCTTAGTTGTAAATGAGCAGTTCTTC. This translates into CASSLVVNEQFF. Based on the CDR3 plus reference TRBV11-3 and TRBJ2-1, the full variable domain is EAGVVQSPRYKIIEKKQPVAFWCNPISGHNTLYWYLQNLGQGPELLIRYENEEAVDDSQLPKDRFSAERLKGVDSTLKIQPAELGDSAVYLCASSLVVNEQFFGPGTRLTVL.

This sequence joins TRBV4-3 and TRBJ2-5, with D tentatively TRBD1 or TRBD2 (5 bases each). The end of the DNA aligns better with TRBJ2-7, so the J call may be wrong. Germline assignment: CDR1 LGHNA and CDR2 YSLEER. The CDR3 runs to 17 residues. The CDR3 nucleotides read TGCGCCAGCAGCCAAGATGGGGGTACGAGGATTCCCTACGAGCAGTACTTC. It translates to CASSQDGGTRIPYEQYF.

This rearrangement joins TRBV27 to TRBJ1-6, with D uncertain. Germline V gene data show CDR1 as MNHEY and CDR2 as SMNVEV (reference sequence). The CDR3 is 15 residues long. V lost 5 bases and J lost 9, with 17 bases in between. The CDR3 sequence is CASSPRTGSGSPLHF. As DNA, the CDR3 is TGTGCCAGCAGTCCCCGGACGGGCTCTGGTTCACCCCTCCACTTT.

This clone was detected many times. The rearrangement uses TRBV7-2 and TRBJ1-1; 8 nucleotides line up with TRBD1. Germline values: CDR1 SGHTA, CDR2 FQGNSA. Trimming removed 3 bases from V and 4 bases from J; junction bases left unmatched: 1. This CDR3 is 13 amino acids long. Written as DNA, the CDR3 is TGTGCCAGCAGCTTTGGACAGGGCACTGAAGCTTTCTTT. Translation gives CASSFGQGTEAFF.

This clone showed up just a few times. The V and J genes are TRBV5-1 and TRBJ1-4; 8 bases agree with TRBD1. V shed 1 base and J 6 bases; nucleotides not matched to a gene: 8. CDR3 length equals 16 residues. Germline-derived CDR1 and CDR2 are SGHRS and YFSETQ. As DNA, the CDR3 is TGCGCCAGCAGCTTGCCCCTACAGGGGGTGGATGAAAAACTGTTTTTT. Translating gives CASSLPLQGVDEKLFF.

This clone has a handful of counts. The chain has TRBV29-1 and TRBJ1-5; D is unresolved. Looked up from germline, CDR1 is SQVTM and CDR2 is ANQGSEA. The CDR3 extends over 13 amino acids. Trimming pared 0 bases from V and 4 bases from J, leaving 7 bases between. The CDR3 nucleotides are TGCAGCGTTGAAGAATCAGGAAATCAGCCCCAGCATTTT. Protein sequence: CSVEESGNQPQHF.

Only a few counts were recorded for this clone. The chain has TRBV5-1 and TRBJ2-3; tentatively, D is TRBD2 (6 bases). Trimming stripped 4 bases from V and 3 bases from J, with 9 bases between. CDR1 is SGHRS, CDR2 YFSETQ, per germline. The CDR3 has 13 residues. In nucleotides, the CDR3 is TGCGCCAGCAGCCCGGGAGAGACAGATACGCAGTATTTT. Translation gives CASSPGETDTQYF.

The chain uses TRBV25-1 and TRBJ2-7; D is uncertain. Germline V gene lookup returns CDR1 MGHDK and CDR2 SYGVNS. Trimming pared 4 bases from V and 0 bases from J, leaving 7 bases between. The CDR3 runs to 13 residues. CDR3 residues: CASSVGNSYEQYF. In DNA, the CDR3 is TGTGCCAGCAGTGTGGGGAACTCCTACGAGCAGTACTTC.

The sample holds a few counts of this clone. The chain is built from TRBV27 and TRBJ2-3; D ambiguous. The V gene's germline CDR1 is MNHEY and CDR2 SMNVEV (reference sequence). V shed 4 bases and J shed 0 bases, with 11 bases lying between them. This CDR3 comprises 15 residues. CDR3 coding DNA: TGTGCCAGCAGTTCTACACCTCAGAGCACAGATACGCAGTATTTT. Protein product: CASSSTPQSTDTQYF.

This sequence joins TRBV4-3 and TRBJ1-2; D remains ambiguous. This CDR3 is 16 amino acids long. CDR1 is LGHNA, CDR2 YSLEER, per germline. Trimming removed 0 bases at V and 4 bases at J, with 15 bases between. CDR3 sequence (DNA): TGCGCCAGCAGCCAAGACACTCGCACCGGGAGCTATGGCTACACCTTC. Amino acid sequence: CASSQDTRTGSYGYTF.

This clone was recorded a few times. This rearrangement joins TRBV5-6 to TRBJ2-3; TRBD1 matches 10 bases. This CDR3 spans 15 amino acids. Germline CDR1 reads SGHDT; CDR2 reads YYEEEE. The V segment lost 4 bases and the J segment 2 bases; nucleotides outside the gene matches: 4. DNA of the CDR3: TGTGCCAGCAGCCCGGGACAGGGGTACACAGATACGCAGTATTTT. Its protein product is CASSPGQGYTDTQYF.